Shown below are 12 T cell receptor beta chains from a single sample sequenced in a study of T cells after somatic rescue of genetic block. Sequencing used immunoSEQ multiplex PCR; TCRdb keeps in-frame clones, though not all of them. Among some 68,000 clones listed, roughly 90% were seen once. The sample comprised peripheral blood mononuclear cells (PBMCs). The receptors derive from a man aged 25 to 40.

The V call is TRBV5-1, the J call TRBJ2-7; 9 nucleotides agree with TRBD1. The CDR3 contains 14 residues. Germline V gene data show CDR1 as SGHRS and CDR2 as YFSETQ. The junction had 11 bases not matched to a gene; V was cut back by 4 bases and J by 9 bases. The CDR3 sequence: CASSVRDRESWQYF. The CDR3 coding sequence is TGCGCCAGCAGCGTCCGGGACAGGGAGTCCTGGCAGTACTTC. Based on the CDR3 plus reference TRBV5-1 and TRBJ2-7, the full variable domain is KAGVTQTPRYLIKTRGQQVTLSCSPISGHRSVSWYQQTPGQGLQFLFEYFSETQRNKGNFPGRFSGRQFSNSRSEMNVSTLELGDSALYLCASSVRDRESWQYFGPGTRLTVT.

CDR3 sequence (DNA): TGTGCCAGCAGCTTGGCTACGGCTAGCTATGGCTACACCTTC. Protein sequence: CASSLATASYGYTF. J is TRBJ1-2 and V is TRBV5-5; D gene ambiguous. The CDR3 is 14 amino acids. The V end lost 0 bases, the J end lost 4 bases, and 10 bases lay between the germline ends. The germline CDR1 and CDR2 sequences are SGHKS and YYEKEE (reference sequence).

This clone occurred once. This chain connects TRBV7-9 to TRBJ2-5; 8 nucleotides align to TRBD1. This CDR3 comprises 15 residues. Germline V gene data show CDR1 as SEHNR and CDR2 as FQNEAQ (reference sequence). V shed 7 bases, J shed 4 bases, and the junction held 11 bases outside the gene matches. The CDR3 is CASNRQGHPGETQYF. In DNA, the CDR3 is TGTGCCAGCAACCGACAGGGGCACCCGGGAGAGACCCAGTACTTC.

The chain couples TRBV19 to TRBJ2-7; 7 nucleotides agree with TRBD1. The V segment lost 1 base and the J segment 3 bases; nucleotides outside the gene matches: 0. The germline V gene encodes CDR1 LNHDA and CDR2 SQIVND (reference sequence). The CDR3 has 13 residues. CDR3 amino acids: CASSIGTGYEQYF. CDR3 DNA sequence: TGTGCCAGTAGTATAGGGACAGGCTACGAGCAGTACTTC.

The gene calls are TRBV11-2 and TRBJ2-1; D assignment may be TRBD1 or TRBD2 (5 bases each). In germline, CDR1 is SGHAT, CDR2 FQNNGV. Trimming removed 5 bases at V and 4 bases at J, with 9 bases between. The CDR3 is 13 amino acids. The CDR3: CASSRDAYNEQFF. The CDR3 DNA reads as TGTGCCAGCAGCCGGGACGCGTACAATGAGCAGTTCTTC.

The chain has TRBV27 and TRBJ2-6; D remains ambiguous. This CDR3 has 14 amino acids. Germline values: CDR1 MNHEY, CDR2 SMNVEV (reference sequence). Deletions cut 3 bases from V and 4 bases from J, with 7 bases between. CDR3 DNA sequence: TGTGCCAGCAGTTTGGGTAGCGGGGCCAACGTCCTGACTTTC. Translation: CASSLGSGANVLTF.

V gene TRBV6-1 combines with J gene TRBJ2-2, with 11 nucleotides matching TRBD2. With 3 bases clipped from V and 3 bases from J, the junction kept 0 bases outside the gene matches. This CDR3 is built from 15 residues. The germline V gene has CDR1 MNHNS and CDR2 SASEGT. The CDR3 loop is CASSEGLADTGELFF. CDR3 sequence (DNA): TGTGCCAGCAGTGAGGGACTAGCGGACACCGGGGAGCTGTTTTTT.

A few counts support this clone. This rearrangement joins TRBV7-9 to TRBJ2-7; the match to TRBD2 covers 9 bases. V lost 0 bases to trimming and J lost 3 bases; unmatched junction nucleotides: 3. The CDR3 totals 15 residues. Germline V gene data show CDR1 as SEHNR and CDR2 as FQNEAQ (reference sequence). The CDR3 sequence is CASSLASGSHYEQYF. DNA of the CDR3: TGTGCCAGCAGCTTAGCTAGCGGGAGTCACTACGAGCAGTACTTC.

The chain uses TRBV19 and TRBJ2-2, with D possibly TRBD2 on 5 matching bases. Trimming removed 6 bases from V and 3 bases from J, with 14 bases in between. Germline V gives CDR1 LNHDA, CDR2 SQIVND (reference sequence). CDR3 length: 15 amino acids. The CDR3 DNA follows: TGTGCCAGTAGGCTAGCCGGCCTTTACACCGGGGAGCTGTTTTTT. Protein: CASRLAGLYTGELFF.

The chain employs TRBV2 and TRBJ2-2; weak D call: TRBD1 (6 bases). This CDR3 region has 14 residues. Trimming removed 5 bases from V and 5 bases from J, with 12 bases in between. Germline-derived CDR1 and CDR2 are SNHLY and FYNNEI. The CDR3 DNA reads TGTGCCAGCAGTAGCGCCCAGGGGACCGGGGAGCTGTTTTTT. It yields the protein CASSSAQGTGELFF.

As DNA, the CDR3 is TGTGCCACCAGCAGGGTGGCTGGAGGGCGGATTAACTCCTACGAGCAGTACTTC. Residues: CATSRVAGGRINSYEQYF. The chain couples TRBV15 to TRBJ2-7, with D maybe TRBD2 (6 bases). The CDR3 loop spans 18 amino acids. Trimming left V 3 bases short and J 0 bases short, with 21 bases between. Per the germline V gene, CDR1 is LNHNV and CDR2 is YYDKDF (reference sequence). Supplemented by reference TRBV15 and TRBJ2-7, the full variable domain reads DAMVIQNPRYQVTQFGKPVTLSCSQTLNHNVMYWYQQKSSQAPKLLFHYYDKDFNNEADTPDNFQSRRPNTSFCFLDIRSPGLGDTAMYLCATSRVAGGRINSYEQYFGPGTRLTVT.

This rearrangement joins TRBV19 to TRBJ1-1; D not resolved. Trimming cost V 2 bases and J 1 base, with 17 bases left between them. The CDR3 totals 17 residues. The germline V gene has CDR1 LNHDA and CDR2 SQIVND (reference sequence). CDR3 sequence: CASSILYRGKGNTEAFF. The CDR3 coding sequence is TGTGCCAGTAGTATACTGTACAGAGGTAAAGGGAACACTGAAGCTTTCTTT.